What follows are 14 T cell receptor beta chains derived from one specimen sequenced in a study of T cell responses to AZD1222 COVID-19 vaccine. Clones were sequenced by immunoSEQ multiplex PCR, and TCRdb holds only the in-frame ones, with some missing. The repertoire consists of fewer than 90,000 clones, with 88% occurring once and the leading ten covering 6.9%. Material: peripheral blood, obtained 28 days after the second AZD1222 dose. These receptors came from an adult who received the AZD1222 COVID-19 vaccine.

CDR3 protein: CASSVARTSLSYEQYF. CDR3 DNA: TGTGCCAGCAGCGTAGCTCGGACTAGCCTCTCCTACGAGCAGTACTTC. V usage is TRBV9 and J usage is TRBJ2-7, with 8 bases identical to TRBD2. CDR1 and CDR2 from the germline V gene are SGDLS and YYNGEE. Germline trimming cut 0 bases from V and 0 bases from J; bases unmatched to any gene: 5. The CDR3 loop spans 16 amino acids.

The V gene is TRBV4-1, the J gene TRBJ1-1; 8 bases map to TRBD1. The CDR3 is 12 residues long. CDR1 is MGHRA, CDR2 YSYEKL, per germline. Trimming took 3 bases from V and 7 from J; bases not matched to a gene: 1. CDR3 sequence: CASSHDRGEAFF. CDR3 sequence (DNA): TGCGCCAGCAGCCACGACAGGGGTGAAGCTTTCTTT.

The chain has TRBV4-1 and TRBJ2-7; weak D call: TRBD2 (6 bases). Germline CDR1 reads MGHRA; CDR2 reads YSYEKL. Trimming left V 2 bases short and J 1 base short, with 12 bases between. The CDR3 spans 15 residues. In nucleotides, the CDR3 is TGCGCCAGCAGCCAATATCCTGGAGGGTCCTACGAGCAGTACTTC. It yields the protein CASSQYPGGSYEQYF.

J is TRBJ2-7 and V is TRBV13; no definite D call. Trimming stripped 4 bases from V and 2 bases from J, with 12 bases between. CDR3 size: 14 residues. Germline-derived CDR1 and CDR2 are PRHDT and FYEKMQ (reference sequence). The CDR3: CASSSRTVTYEQYF. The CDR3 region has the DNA TGTGCCAGCAGCTCCCGGACGGTTACCTACGAGCAGTACTTC.

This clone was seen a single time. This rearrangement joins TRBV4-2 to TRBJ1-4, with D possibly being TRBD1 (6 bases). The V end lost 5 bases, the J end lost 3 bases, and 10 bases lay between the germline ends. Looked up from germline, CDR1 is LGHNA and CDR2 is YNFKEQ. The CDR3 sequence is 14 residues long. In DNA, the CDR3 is TGTGCCAGCAGCGGCAGGGGCTCTAATGAAAAACTGTTTTTT. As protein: CASSGRGSNEKLFF.

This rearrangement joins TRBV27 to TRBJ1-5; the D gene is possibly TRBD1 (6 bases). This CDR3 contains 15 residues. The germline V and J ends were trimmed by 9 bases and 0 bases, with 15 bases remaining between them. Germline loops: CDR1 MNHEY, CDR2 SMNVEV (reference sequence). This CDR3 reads CASRLRTASNQPQHF. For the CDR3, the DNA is TGTGCCAGTCGGCTTAGGACAGCTAGCAATCAGCCCCAGCATTTT.

The DNA for the CDR3 is TGTGCCAGCAGTGAAGTGGGAGACAGAGCCAAAAACATTCAGTACTTC. This sequence encodes CASSEVGDRAKNIQYF. This chain connects TRBV6-1 to TRBJ2-4, with D perhaps assigned TRBD1 or TRBD2 (5 bases each). This CDR3 region has 16 residues. Trimming cost V 1 base and J 0 bases, with 10 bases left between them. Germline V gene lookup returns CDR1 MNHNS and CDR2 SASEGT.

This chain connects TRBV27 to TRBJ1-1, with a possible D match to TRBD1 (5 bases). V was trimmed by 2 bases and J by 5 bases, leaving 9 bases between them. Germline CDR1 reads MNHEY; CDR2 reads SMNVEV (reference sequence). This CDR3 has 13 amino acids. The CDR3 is CASSLGGRTEAFF. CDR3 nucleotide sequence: TGTGCCAGCAGTTTAGGGGGTCGGACTGAAGCTTTCTTT.

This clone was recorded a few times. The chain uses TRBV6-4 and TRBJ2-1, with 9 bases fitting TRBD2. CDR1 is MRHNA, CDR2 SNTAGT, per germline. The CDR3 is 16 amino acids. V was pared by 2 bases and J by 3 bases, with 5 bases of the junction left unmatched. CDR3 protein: CASSDTAGGDYNEQFF. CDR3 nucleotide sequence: TGTGCCAGCAGTGACACCGCGGGAGGGGACTACAATGAGCAGTTCTTC.

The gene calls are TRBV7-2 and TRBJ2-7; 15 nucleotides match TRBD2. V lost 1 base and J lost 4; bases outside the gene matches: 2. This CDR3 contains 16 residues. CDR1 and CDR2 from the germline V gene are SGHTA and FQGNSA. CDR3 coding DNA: TGTGCCAGCAGCTTAGGCGGGACTAGCGGGAGGTACGAGCAGTACTTC. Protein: CASSLGGTSGRYEQYF.

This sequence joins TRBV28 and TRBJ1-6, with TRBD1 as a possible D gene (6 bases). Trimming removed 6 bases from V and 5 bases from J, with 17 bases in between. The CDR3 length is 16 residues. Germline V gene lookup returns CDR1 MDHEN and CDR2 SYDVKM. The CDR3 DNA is TGTGCCAGCAGGTTACTCCTTACAGGGCATAATTCACCCCTCCACTTT. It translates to CASRLLLTGHNSPLHF.

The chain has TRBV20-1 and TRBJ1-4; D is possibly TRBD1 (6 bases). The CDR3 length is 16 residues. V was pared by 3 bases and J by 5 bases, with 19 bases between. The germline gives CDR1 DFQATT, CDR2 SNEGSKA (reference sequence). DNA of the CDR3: TGCAGTGCTAGTGACCCCGGGACATCCTTCAATGAAAAACTGTTTTTT. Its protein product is CSASDPGTSFNEKLFF.

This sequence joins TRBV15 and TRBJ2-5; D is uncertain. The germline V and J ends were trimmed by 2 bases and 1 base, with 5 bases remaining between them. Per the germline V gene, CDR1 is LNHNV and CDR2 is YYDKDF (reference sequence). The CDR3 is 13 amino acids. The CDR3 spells CATSRYPQETQYF. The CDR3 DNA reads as TGTGCCACCAGCAGATACCCCCAAGAGACCCAGTACTTC. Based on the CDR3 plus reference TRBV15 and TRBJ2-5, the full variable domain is DAMVIQNPRYQVTQFGKPVTLSCSQTLNHNVMYWYQQKSSQAPKLLFHYYDKDFNNEADTPDNFQSRRPNTSFCFLDIRSPGLGDTAMYLCATSRYPQETQYFGPGTRLLVL.

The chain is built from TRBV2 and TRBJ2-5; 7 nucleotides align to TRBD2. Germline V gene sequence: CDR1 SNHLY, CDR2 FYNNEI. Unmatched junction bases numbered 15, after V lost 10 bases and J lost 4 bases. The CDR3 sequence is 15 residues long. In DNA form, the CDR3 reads TGTGCCATCCTCCAAGATGAGCGGGAAGGAGAGACCCAGTACTTC. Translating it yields CAILQDEREGETQYF.